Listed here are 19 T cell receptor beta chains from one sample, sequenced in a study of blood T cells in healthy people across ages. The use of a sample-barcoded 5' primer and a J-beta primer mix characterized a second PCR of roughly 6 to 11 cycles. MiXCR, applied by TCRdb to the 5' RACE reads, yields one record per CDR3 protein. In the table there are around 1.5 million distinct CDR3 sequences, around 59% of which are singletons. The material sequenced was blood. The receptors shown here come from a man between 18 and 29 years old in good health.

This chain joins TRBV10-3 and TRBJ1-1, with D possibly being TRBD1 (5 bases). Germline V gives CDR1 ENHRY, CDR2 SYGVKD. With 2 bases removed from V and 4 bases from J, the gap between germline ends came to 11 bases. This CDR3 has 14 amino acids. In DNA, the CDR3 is TGTGCCATCAGTGAGGGACGGACAACCACTGAAGCTTTCTTT. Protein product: CAISEGRTTTEAFF.

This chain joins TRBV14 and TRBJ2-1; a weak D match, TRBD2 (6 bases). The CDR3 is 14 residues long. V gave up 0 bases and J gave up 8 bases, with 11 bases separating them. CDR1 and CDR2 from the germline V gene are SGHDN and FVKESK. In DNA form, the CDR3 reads TGTGCCAGCAGCCAAGATTGGGGGGACGATGAGCAGTTCTTC. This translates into CASSQDWGDDEQFF.

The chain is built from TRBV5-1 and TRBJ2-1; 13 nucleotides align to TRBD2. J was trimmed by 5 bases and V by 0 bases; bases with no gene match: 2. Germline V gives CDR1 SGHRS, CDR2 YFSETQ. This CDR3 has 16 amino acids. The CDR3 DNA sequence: TGCGCCAGCAGCTTGGAAGGGACTAGCGGGAACAATGAGCAGTTCTTC. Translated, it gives CASSLEGTSGNNEQFF.

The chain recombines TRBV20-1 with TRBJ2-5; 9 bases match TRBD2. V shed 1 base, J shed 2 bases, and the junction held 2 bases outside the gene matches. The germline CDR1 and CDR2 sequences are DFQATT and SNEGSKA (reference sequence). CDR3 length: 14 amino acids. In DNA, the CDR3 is TGCAGTGCTAGAGTGGCGGGGGGGCAAGAGACCCAGTACTTC. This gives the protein CSARVAGGQETQYF.

The CDR3 spells CASSQEARGSNYGYTF. The DNA of the CDR3 is TGCGCCAGCAGCCAAGAAGCGAGGGGGAGTAACTATGGCTACACCTTC. The genes are TRBV4-3 and TRBJ1-2; a possible D gene is TRBD1 (6 bases). Germline CDR1 is LGHNA and CDR2 is YSLEER. This CDR3 contains 16 residues. V lost 0 bases to trimming and J lost 1 base, with 12 bases between them.

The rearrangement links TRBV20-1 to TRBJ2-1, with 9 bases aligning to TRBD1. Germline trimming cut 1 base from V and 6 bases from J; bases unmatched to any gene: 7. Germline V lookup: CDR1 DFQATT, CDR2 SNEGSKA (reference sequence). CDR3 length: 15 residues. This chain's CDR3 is CSARGDRVRVNEQFF. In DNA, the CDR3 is TGCAGTGCTAGAGGGGACAGGGTCAGGGTCAATGAGCAGTTCTTC.

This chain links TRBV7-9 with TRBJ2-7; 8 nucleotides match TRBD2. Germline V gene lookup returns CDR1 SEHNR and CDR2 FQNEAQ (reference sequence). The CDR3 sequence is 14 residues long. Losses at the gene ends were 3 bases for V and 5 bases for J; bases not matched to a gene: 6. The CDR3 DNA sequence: TGTGCCAGCAGCTTGCGGGAGGCGGGGAACGAGCAGTACTTC. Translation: CASSLREAGNEQYF.

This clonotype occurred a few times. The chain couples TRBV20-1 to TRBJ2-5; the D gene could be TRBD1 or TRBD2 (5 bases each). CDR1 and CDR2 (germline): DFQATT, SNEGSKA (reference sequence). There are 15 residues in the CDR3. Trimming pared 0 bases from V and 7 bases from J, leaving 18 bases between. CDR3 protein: CSARDPRDQIGTQYF. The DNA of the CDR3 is TGCAGTGCTAGAGATCCCAGGGACCAAATAGGGACCCAGTACTTC.

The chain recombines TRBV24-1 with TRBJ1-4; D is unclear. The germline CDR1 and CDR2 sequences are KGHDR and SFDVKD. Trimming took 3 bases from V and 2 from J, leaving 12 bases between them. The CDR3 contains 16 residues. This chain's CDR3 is CATSDPRRGTNEKLFF. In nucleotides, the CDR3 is TGTGCCACCAGTGATCCGCGGCGAGGCACTAATGAAAAACTGTTTTTT.

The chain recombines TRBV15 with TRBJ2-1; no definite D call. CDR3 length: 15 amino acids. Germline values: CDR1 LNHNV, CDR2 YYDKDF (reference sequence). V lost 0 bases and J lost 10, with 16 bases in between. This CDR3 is CATSRDRLPSGEQFF. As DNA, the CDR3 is TGTGCCACCAGCAGAGATAGACTCCCTTCTGGGGAGCAGTTCTTC.

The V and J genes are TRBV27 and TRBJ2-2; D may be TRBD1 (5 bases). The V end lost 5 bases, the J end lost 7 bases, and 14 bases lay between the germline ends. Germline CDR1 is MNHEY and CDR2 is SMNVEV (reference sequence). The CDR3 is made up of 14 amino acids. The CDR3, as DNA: TGTGCCAGCAGTGTCCGTACCACAGGCGGGGAGCTGTTTTTT. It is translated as CASSVRTTGGELFF.

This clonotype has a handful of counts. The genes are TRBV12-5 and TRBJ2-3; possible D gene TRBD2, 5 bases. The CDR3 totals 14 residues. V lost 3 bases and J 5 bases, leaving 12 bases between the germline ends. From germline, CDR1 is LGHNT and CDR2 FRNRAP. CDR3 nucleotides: TGTGCTAGTGGTTTCGGAATGGGAGAAGATACGCAGTATTTT. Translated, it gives CASGFGMGEDTQYF.

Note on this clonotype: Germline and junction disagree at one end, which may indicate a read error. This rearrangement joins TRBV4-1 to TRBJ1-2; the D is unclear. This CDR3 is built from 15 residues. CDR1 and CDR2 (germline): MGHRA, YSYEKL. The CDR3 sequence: CARSQDPGVDYGYTF. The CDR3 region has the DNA TGCGCCCGCAGCCAAGACCCCGGGGTGGATTATGGCTACACCTTC.

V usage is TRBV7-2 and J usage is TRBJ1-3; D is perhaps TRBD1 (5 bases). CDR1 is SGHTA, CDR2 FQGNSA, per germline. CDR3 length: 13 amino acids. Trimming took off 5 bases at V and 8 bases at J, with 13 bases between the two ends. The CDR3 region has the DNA TGTGCCAGCAGCACCGCCCCGGGGGACACCATATATTTT. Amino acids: CASSTAPGDTIYF.

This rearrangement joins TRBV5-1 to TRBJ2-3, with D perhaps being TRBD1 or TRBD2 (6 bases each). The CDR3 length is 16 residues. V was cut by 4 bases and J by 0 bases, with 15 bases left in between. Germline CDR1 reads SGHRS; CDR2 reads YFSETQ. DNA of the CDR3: TGCGCCAGCAGCCCACGGGGGCCCCCTAGCACAGATACGCAGTATTTT. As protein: CASSPRGPPSTDTQYF.

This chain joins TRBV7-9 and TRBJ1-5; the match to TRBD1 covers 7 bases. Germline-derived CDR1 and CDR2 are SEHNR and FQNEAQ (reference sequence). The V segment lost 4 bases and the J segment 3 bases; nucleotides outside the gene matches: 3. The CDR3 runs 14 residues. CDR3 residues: CASSSGGVNQPQHF. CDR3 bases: TGTGCCAGCAGCTCAGGGGGTGTCAATCAGCCCCAGCATTTT.

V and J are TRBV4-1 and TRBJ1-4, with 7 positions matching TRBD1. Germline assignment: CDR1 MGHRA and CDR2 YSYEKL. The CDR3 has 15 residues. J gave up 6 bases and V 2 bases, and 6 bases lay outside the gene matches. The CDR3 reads CASSQHGTAHEKLFF. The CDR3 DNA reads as TGCGCCAGCAGCCAACACGGGACAGCCCATGAAAAACTGTTTTTT.

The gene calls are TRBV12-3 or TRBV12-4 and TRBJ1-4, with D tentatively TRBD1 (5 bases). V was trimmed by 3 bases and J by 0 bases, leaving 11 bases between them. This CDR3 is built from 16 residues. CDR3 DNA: TGTGCCAGCAGTTTTCGGGGGGAATCAACTAATGAAAAACTGTTTTTT. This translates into CASSFRGESTNEKLFF.

The CDR3 DNA sequence: TGTGCCAGCAGTTTCAGCCGCCCCCCCGAAAAACTGTTTTTT. Encoded protein: CASSFSRPPEKLFF. The chain is built from TRBV12-3 or TRBV12-4 and TRBJ1-4; D is undetermined. The CDR3 totals 14 residues. The V and J ends lost 3 bases and 8 bases respectively, with 13 bases between them.